This T cell receptor (beta chain) emerged from a study of patients and donors after allogeneic stem cell transplantation (TCRdb year 2020). Library generation was performed with RT-PCR. Sequencing relied on a NextSeq 550. TCRdb cleaned the public reads at Q25 with fastp, built clones with MiXCR and kept in-frame beta chains. Each CDR3 protein gets just one entry, which takes the most common genes and DNA from the rows behind it. For this sample the table gives over 200,000 distinct CDR3 sequences, of which 38% were detected only once. Roughly 10% of the sample goes to the ten largest clones. Reading the germline V gene (reference sequence) gives CDR1 SEHNR and CDR2 FQNEAQ. The CDR3 runs 18 amino acids, cysteine and phenylalanine included. Just CDR3 DNA is preserved here, 54 bases in frame from base 1. V trim: 6 bases; J trim: 7 bases; unmatched bases: 12. On this clonotype itself: This receptor's antigen is unknown. Base qualities were left out, and no much larger clone turns up one base away.

Sequencing input: blood, either unsorted or a sorted T cell fraction (not recorded which). The chain was built from TRBV7-9 and TRBJ2-1; TRBD2 lines up with 16 middle nucleotides. This receptor was obtained from a human donor who was either an allogeneic HSCT recipient or a stem cell or donor lymphocyte infusion donor (not recorded which). It is not recorded whose cells these are; they may come from a transplant donor. The CDR3 in this case is CASRRAGTSGGDGNEQFF. The nucleotide sequence is given as TGTGCCAGCAGACGCGCCGGGACTAGCGGGGGGGACGGAAATGAGCAGTTCTTC.